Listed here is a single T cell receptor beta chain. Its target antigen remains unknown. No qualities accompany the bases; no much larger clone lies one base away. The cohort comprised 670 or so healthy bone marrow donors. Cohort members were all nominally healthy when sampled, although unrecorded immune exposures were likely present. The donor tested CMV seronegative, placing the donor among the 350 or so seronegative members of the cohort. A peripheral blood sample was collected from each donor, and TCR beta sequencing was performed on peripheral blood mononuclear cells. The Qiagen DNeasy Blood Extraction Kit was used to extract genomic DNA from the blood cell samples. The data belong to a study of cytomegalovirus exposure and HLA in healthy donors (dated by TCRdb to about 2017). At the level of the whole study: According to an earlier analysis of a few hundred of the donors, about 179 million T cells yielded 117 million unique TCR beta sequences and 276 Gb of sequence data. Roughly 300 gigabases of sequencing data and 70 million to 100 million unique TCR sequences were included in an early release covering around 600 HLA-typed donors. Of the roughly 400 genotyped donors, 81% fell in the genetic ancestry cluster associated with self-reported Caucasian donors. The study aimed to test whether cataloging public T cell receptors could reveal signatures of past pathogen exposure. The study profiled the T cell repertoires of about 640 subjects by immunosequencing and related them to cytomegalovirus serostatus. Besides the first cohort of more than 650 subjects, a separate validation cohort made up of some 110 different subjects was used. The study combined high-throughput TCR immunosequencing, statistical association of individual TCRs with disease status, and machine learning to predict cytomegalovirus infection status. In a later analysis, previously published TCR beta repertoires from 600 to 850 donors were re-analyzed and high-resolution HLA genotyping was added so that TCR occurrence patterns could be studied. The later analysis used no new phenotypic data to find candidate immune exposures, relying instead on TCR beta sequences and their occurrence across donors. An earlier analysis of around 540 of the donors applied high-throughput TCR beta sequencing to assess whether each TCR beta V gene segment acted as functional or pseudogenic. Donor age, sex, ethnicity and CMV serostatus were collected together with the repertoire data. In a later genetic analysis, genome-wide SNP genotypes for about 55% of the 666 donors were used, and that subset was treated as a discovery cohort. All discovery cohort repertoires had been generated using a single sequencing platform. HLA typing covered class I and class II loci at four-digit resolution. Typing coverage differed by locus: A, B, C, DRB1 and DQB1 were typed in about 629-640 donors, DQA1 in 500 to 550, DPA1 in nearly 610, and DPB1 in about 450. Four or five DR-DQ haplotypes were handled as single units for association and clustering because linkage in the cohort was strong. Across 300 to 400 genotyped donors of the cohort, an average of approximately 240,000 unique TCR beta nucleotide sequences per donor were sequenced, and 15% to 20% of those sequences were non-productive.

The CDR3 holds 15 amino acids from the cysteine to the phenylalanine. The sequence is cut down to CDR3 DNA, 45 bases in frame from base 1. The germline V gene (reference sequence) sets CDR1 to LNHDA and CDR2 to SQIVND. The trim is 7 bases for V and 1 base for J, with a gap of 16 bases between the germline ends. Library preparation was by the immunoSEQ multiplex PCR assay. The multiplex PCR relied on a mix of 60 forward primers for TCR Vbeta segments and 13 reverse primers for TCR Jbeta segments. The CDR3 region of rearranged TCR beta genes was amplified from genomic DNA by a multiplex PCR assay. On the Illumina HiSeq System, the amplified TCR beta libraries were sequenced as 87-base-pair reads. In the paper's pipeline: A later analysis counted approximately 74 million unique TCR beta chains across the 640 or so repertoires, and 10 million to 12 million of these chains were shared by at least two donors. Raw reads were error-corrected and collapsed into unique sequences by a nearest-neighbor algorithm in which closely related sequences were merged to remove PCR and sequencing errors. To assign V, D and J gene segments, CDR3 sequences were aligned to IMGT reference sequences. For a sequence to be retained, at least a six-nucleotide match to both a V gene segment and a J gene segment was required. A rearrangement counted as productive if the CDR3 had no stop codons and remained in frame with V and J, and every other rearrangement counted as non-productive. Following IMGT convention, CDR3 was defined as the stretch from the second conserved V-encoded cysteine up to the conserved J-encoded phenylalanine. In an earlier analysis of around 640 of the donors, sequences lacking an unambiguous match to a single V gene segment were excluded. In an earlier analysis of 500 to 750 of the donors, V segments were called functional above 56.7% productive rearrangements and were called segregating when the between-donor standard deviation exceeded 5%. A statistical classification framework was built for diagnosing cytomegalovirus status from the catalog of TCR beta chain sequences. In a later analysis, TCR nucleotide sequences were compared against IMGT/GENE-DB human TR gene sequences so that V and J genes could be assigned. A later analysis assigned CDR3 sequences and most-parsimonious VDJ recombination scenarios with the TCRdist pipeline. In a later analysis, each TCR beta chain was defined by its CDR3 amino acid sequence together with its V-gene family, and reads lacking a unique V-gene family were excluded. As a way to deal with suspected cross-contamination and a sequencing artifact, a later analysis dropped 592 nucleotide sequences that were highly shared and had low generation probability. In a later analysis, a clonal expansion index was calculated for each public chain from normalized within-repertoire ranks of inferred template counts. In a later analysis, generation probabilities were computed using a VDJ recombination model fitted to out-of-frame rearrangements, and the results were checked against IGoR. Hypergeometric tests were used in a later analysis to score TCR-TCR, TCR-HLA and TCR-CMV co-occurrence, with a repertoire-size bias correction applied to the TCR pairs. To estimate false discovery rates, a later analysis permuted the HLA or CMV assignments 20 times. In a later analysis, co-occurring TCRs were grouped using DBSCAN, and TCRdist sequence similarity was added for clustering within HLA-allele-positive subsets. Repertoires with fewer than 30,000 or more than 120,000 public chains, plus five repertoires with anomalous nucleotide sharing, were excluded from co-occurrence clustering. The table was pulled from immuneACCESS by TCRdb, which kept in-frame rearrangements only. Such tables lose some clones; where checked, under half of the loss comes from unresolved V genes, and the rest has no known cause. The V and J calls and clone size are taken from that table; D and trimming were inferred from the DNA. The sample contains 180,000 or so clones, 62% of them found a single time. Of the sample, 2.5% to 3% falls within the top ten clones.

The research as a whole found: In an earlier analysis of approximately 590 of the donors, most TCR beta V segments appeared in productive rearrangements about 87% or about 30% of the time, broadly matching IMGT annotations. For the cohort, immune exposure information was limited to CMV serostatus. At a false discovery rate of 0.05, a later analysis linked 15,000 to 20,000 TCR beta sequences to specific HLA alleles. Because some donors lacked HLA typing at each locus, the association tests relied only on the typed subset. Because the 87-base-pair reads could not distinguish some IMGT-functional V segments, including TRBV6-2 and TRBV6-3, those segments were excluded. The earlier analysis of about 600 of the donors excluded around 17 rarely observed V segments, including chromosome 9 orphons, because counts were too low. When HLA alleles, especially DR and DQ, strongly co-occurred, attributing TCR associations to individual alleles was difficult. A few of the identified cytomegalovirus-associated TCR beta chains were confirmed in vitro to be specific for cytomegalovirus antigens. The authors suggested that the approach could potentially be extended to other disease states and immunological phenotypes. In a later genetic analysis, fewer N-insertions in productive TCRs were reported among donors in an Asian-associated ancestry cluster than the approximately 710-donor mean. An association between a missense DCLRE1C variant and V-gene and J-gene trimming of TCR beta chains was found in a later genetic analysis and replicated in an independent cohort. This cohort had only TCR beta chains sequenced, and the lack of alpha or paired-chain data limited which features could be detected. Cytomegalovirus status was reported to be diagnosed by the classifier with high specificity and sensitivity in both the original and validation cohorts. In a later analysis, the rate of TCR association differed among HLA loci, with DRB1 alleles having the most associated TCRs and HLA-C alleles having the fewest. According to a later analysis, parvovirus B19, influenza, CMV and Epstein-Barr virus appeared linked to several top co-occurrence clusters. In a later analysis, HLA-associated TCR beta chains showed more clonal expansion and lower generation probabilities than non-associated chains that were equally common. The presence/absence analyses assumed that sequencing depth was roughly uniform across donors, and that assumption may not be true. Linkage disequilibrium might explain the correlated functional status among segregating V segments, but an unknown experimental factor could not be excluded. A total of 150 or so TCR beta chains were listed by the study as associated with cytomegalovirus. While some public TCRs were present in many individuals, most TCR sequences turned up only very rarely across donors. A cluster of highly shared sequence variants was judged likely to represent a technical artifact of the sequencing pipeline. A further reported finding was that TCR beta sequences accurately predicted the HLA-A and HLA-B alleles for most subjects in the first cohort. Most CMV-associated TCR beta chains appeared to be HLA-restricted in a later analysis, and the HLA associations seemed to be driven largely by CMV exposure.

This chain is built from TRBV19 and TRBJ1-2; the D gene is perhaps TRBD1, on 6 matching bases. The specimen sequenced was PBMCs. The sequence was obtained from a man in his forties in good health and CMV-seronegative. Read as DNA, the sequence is TGTGCCAGTAATCAGAGGGACAACTATAACTATGGCTACACCTTC. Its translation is CASNQRDNYNYGYTF.